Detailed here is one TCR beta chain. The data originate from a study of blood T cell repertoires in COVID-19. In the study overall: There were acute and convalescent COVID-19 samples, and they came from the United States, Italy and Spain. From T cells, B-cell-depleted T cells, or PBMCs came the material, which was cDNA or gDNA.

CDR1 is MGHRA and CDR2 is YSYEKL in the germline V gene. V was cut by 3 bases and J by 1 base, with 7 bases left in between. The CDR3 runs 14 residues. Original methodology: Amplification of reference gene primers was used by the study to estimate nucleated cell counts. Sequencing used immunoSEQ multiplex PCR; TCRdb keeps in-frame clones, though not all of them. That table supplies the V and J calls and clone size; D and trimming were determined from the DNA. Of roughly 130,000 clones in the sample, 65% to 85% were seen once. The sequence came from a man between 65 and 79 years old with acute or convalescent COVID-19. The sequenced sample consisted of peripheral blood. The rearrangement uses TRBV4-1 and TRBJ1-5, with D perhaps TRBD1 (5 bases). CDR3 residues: CASSHRQSNQPQHF. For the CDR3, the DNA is TGCGCCAGCAGCCACCGACAGAGCAATCAGCCCCAGCATTTT.